The 16 T cell receptor beta chains in this list originate from one sample, sequenced in a study of blood T cells in healthy people across ages. A J-beta primer mix and a sample-barcoded 5' primer were used in a second PCR of roughly 6 to 11 cycles. TCRdb itself ran the 5' RACE reads through MiXCR, one entry per CDR3 protein. The sample yields 600,000 to 800,000 distinct CDR3 sequences, about 50% seen once. Sequencing was done on a sample of blood. Receptor source: a woman of 80 years or more in good health.

The J gene is TRBJ2-1, the V gene TRBV20-1; 13 nucleotides match TRBD2. CDR3 size: 19 residues. Germline-derived CDR1 and CDR2 are DFQATT and SNEGSKA (reference sequence). V lost 3 bases to trimming and J lost 6 bases; unmatched junction nucleotides: 17. The CDR3 spells CSASPTSGRAPLRCNEQFF. The CDR3 coding sequence is TGCAGTGCTAGCCCTACTAGCGGGAGGGCCCCCCTCCGTTGCAATGAGCAGTTCTTC.

In nucleotides, the CDR3 is TGTGCCAGCAGTAAAAACAGGGGAGCCAAAAACATTCAGTACTTC. It codes for CASSKNRGAKNIQYF. The gene calls are TRBV2 and TRBJ2-4; 7 positions agree with TRBD1. The CDR3 length is 15 residues. V lost 5 bases, J lost 0 bases, and 4 bases stayed unmatched. Germline assignment: CDR1 SNHLY and CDR2 FYNNEI.

This clonotype was recorded many times. V usage is TRBV20-1 and J usage is TRBJ1-1; 7 bases align to TRBD1. The CDR3 totals 14 residues. J was trimmed by 0 bases and V by 6 bases; bases with no gene match: 7. Germline V gene data show CDR1 as DFQATT and CDR2 as SNEGSKA (reference sequence). In DNA, the CDR3 is TGCAGTGCGCAGGGACAGCGCATGAACACTGAAGCTTTCTTT. Protein product: CSAQGQRMNTEAFF.

This chain links TRBV6-5 with TRBJ2-1; D is perhaps TRBD1 (6 bases). The V gene lost 4 bases and the J gene lost 6 bases, with 13 bases spanning the gap. From germline, CDR1 is MNHEY and CDR2 SVGAGI. The CDR3 runs to 14 residues. CDR3: CASSFTGNLNEQFF. For the CDR3, the DNA is TGTGCCAGCAGTTTCACAGGGAACCTCAATGAGCAGTTCTTC.

A note on this clonotype: Since a much larger clone is just one base distant, this may be a read error. V gene TRBV28 combines with J gene TRBJ2-7; 7 bases are a match to TRBD1. The germline V gene has CDR1 MDHEN and CDR2 SYDVKM. This CDR3 has 15 amino acids. J gave up 1 base and V 5 bases, and 8 bases lay outside the gene matches. CDR3 nucleotide sequence: TGTGCCAGCAGTGGACAGGAGAAGAATTCCTACGAGCAGTACTTC. Its protein is CASSGQEKNSYEQYF.

This clonotype was counted only a few times. The chain has TRBV18 and TRBJ1-2; no definite D call. The V gene's germline CDR1 is KGHSH and CDR2 LQKENI. V lost 3 bases to trimming and J lost 6 bases, with 17 bases between them. The CDR3 loop spans 15 amino acids. CDR3 nucleotides: TGTGCCAGCTCACCTGTCGGGTTTCCAACTCATGGCTACACCTTC. Amino acids: CASSPVGFPTHGYTF.

The chain uses TRBV10-3 and TRBJ1-1; 7 bases align to TRBD1. Germline values: CDR1 ENHRY, CDR2 SYGVKD. The CDR3 length is 13 residues. Unmatched junction bases numbered 5, after V lost 8 bases and J lost 2 bases. CDR3 in DNA: TGTGCCATCGCCGGGACAGTTAACACTGAAGCTTTCTTT. Protein sequence: CAIAGTVNTEAFF.

At least ten counts were recorded for this clonotype. The chain combines TRBV12-3 or TRBV12-4 with TRBJ2-5; tentatively, D is TRBD2 (6 bases). This CDR3 spans 12 amino acids. The V end lost 3 bases, the J end lost 4 bases, and 6 bases lay between the germline ends. The CDR3 region is CASSLEGETQYF. DNA of the CDR3: TGTGCCAGCAGTTTGGAGGGAGAGACCCAGTACTTC.

This clonotype was recorded many times. The V call is TRBV12-3 or TRBV12-4, the J call TRBJ2-3; D is unclear. This CDR3 comprises 11 residues. Trimming stripped 3 bases from V and 8 bases from J, with 6 bases between. This chain's CDR3 is CASSFQLTQYF. Here the CDR3 DNA reads TGTGCCAGCAGTTTTCAGCTTACGCAGTATTTT.

This clonotype was recorded many times. The genes are TRBV20-1 and TRBJ2-1, with 10 bases identical to TRBD2. The CDR3 extends over 15 amino acids. The V and J ends lost 4 bases and 2 bases, in that order; junction bases with no gene match: 5. Per the germline V gene, CDR1 is DFQATT and CDR2 is SNEGSKA (reference sequence). The CDR3 sequence: CSATSGGATYNEQFF. For the CDR3, the DNA is TGCAGTGCTACAAGCGGGGGGGCCACCTACAATGAGCAGTTCTTC.

This clonotype was seen ten or more times. CDR3 sequence: CSASVGVNEQFF. The CDR3 DNA follows: TGCAGTGCTAGTGTGGGTGTCAATGAGCAGTTCTTC. V is TRBV20-1 and J is TRBJ2-1, with no clear D. Trimming took 3 bases from V and 6 from J, leaving 9 bases between them. Per the germline V gene, CDR1 is DFQATT and CDR2 is SNEGSKA (reference sequence). This CDR3 spans 12 amino acids.

This rearrangement joins TRBV14 to TRBJ1-1, with D hard to call. The V gene lost 3 bases and the J gene lost 2 bases, with 10 bases spanning the gap. Germline CDR1 and CDR2: SGHDN and FVKESK. The CDR3 extends over 14 amino acids. CDR3 residues: CASSHGLLNTEAFF. CDR3 coding DNA: TGTGCCAGCAGCCACGGACTTCTAAACACTGAAGCTTTCTTT.

This clonotype was seen a handful of times. The chain links TRBV7-2 to TRBJ1-5, with 10 bases that match TRBD1. The V gene end was trimmed by 5 bases and the J gene end by 9 bases; junction bases not matched to a gene: 13. This CDR3 has 16 residues. Germline loops: CDR1 SGHTA, CDR2 FQGNSA. CDR3 nucleotide sequence: TGTGCCAGCAGCCAACCTATGACAGGGGGCCTAAGGCCCCAGCATTTT. Its protein is CASSQPMTGGLRPQHF. Using reference TRBV7-2 and TRBJ1-5 for the parts outside the CDR3, the full variable domain is GAGVSQSPSNKVTEKGKDVELRCDPISGHTALYWYRQSLGQGLEFLIYFQGNSAPDKSGLPSDRFSAERTGGSVSTLTIQRTQQEDSAVYLCASSQPMTGGLRPQHFGDGTRLSIL.

Worth noting for this clonotype: Given a much more abundant clone one base away, this may be a read error. V usage is TRBV30 and J usage is TRBJ2-1; no firm D call. Germline lookup yields CDR1 GTSNPN and CDR2 SVGIG (reference sequence). The V end was cut by 4 bases, the J end by 5 bases, with 9 bases between. This CDR3 comprises 12 residues. In nucleotides, the CDR3 is TGTGCCTGGAAGGCTATGAACAATGAGCAGTTCTTC. As protein: CAWKAMNNEQFF.

As concerns this clonotype: The junction and the germline gene differ at one end; a read error may be behind it. The V call is TRBV5-6, the J call TRBJ2-3; 10 bases agree with TRBD1. There are 16 residues in the CDR3. Germline-derived CDR1 and CDR2 are SGHDT and YYEEEE. In DNA, the CDR3 is TGTGCCAGCGGCTTGGGGACAGGGGCCCACACAGATACGCAGTATTTT. Translation: CASGLGTGAHTDTQYF.

Many counts were recorded for this clonotype. The V and J genes are TRBV20-1 and TRBJ2-3; D is perhaps TRBD2 (6 bases). The CDR3 is 11 residues long. CDR1 is DFQATT, CDR2 SNEGSKA, per germline (reference sequence). Trimming left V 6 bases short and J 5 bases short, with 9 bases between. The CDR3 here is CSAFGRDTQYF. The CDR3 DNA reads TGCAGTGCCTTCGGGAGAGATACGCAGTATTTT.